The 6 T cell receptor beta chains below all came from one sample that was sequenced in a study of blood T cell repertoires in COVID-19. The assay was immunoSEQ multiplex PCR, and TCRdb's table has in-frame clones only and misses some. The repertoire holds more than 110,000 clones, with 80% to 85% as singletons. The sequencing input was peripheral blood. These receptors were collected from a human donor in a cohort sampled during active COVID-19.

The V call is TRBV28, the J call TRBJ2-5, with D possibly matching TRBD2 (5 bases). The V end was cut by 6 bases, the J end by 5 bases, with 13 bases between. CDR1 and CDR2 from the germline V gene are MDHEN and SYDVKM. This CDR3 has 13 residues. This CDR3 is CASSPGGGETQYF. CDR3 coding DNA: TGTGCCAGCAGCCCTGGCGGCGGGGAGACCCAGTACTTC.

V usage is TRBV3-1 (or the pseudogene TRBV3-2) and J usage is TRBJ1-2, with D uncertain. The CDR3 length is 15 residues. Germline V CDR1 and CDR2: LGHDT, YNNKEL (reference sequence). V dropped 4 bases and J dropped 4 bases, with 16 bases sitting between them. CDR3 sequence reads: CASSPSFGQTYGYTF. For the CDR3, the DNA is TGTGCCAGCAGCCCATCATTTGGGCAGACCTATGGCTACACCTTC.

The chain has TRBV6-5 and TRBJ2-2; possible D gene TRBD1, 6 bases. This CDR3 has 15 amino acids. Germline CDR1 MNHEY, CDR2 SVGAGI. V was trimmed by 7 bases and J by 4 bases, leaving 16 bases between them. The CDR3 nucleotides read TGTGCCAGCACCCCGAACAGGGTGGTCACCGGGGAGCTGTTTTTT. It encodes CASTPNRVVTGELFF.

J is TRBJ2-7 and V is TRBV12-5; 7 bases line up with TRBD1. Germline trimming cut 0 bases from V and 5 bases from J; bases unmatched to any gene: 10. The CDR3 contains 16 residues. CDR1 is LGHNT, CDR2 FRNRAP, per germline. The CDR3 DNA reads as TGTGCTAGTGGTTTGGTACTCGGACAGGCTATAGACGAGCAGTACTTC. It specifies CASGLVLGQAIDEQYF.

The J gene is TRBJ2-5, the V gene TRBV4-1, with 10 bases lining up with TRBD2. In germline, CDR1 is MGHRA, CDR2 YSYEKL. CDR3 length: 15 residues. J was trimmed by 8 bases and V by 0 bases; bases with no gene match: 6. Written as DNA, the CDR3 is TGCGCCAGCAGCCAAGAGGTTCTAGCGGGAGAAACCCAGTACTTC. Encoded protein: CASSQEVLAGETQYF.

CDR3 DNA: TGTGCCAGCAGCCACAAAACGGGGGTCGGCAATCAGCCCCAGCATTTT. It codes for CASSHKTGVGNQPQHF. This rearrangement joins TRBV27 to TRBJ1-5; TRBD1 might be the D (5 bases). V was trimmed by 6 bases and J by 2 bases, leaving 17 bases between them. The CDR3 extends over 16 amino acids. The V gene's germline CDR1 is MNHEY and CDR2 SMNVEV (reference sequence).